A single sample is the source of the 31 T cell receptor beta chains below, sequenced in a study of T cells after yellow fever vaccination. From the 5' RACE reads, TCRdb called clonotypes with MiXCR, one entry per CDR3 protein. The sample records 90,000 to 130,000 distinct CDR3 sequences, 8.4% being singletons. The starting material was CD8+ T cells sorted from PBMCs, obtained 45 days after the yellow fever booster vaccination. The source is a man aged 30 to 45 who received the YFV17D yellow fever vaccine.

The table lists this clonotype with many counts. The gene calls are TRBV6-5 and TRBJ2-1; D not certain. The CDR3 sequence is 14 residues long. Germline CDR1 is MNHEY and CDR2 is SVGAGI. Trimming removed 5 bases from V and 6 bases from J, with 14 bases in between. CDR3 bases: TGTGCCAGCAGTCCCCCTAGGGTTGGCAATGAGCAGTTCTTC. Translating gives CASSPPRVGNEQFF.

The chain combines TRBV15 with TRBJ2-5; D perhaps matches TRBD1 (5 bases). V shed 6 bases and J shed 1 base, with 6 bases lying between them. The germline gives CDR1 LNHNV, CDR2 YYDKDF (reference sequence). The CDR3 consists of 12 residues. The CDR3 loop reads CATRTGQETQYF. The CDR3 region has the DNA TGTGCCACCAGAACAGGCCAAGAGACCCAGTACTTC. Drawing the rest from reference TRBV15 and TRBJ2-5, the complete variable domain is DAMVIQNPRYQVTQFGKPVTLSCSQTLNHNVMYWYQQKSSQAPKLLFHYYDKDFNNEADTPDNFQSRRPNTSFCFLDIRSPGLGDTAMYLCATRTGQETQYFGPGTRLLVL.

This clonotype was counted between two and nine times. This sequence joins TRBV7-9 and TRBJ2-5; maybe TRBD2 (5 bases). V lost 6 bases, J lost 2 bases, and 10 bases lay in between. The CDR3 covers 13 residues. Germline lookup yields CDR1 SEHNR and CDR2 FQNEAQ (reference sequence). CDR3 coding DNA: TGTGCCAGCAGATACACGGGGCAAGAGACCCAGTACTTC. Translating it yields CASRYTGQETQYF.

This chain joins TRBV12-3 or TRBV12-4 and TRBJ2-1, with unresolved D. CDR3 length: 14 amino acids. Trimming took off 4 bases at V and 4 bases at J, with 11 bases between the two ends. The CDR3 spells CASSYLSEYNEQFF. Here the CDR3 DNA reads TGTGCCAGCAGTTATCTCTCCGAGTACAATGAGCAGTTCTTC.

This clonotype was detected many times. The chain uses TRBV5-5 and TRBJ2-1; no reliable D call. The V end was cut by 0 bases, the J end by 0 bases, with 10 bases between. There are 16 residues in the CDR3. Germline V CDR1 and CDR2: SGHKS, YYEKEE (reference sequence). The CDR3: CASSLDLTSSYNEQFF. In DNA form, the CDR3 reads TGTGCCAGCAGCTTGGACCTAACGAGCTCCTACAATGAGCAGTTCTTC.

This clonotype was observed many times. The chain employs TRBV4-3 and TRBJ2-7, with D possibly matching TRBD2 (6 bases). The V gene lost 1 base and the J gene lost 3 bases, with 13 bases spanning the gap. This CDR3 is built from 15 residues. From germline, CDR1 is LGHNA and CDR2 YSLEER. The CDR3 DNA follows: TGCGCCAGCAGCCAAGGGACTAACGGGGGCTACGAGCAGTACTTC. Translating gives CASSQGTNGGYEQYF.

This clonotype has ten or more counts. The rearrangement links TRBV6-2 or TRBV6-3 to TRBJ1-2, with 9 bases lining up with TRBD1. The V segment lost 6 bases and the J segment 6 bases; nucleotides outside the gene matches: 8. The CDR3 length is 14 residues. Germline CDR1 is MNHEY and CDR2 is SVGEGT. The CDR3 sequence: CASRLQGALNGYTF. CDR3 nucleotides: TGTGCCAGCAGATTACAGGGGGCTTTGAATGGCTACACCTTC.

The chain has TRBV4-3 and TRBJ2-1; 10 bases line up with TRBD1. Losses at the gene ends were 1 base for V and 8 bases for J; bases not matched to a gene: 11. This CDR3 contains 17 residues. Germline CDR1 is LGHNA and CDR2 is YSLEER. In nucleotides, the CDR3 is TGCGCCAGCAGCCAAGGGCTCGGGACAGGGGCGGTCTATGAGCAGTTCTTC. Translated: CASSQGLGTGAVYEQFF.

This clonotype was counted at least ten times. The chain employs TRBV6-2 or TRBV6-3 and TRBJ2-3, with 8 positions matching TRBD1. The CDR3 consists of 17 residues. Germline V gene lookup returns CDR1 MNHEY and CDR2 SVGEGT. The ends lost 1 base at V and 5 bases at J; junction bases unmatched: 11. The CDR3 spells CASSYYAADRAGDTQYF. DNA of the CDR3: TGTGCCAGCAGTTACTACGCCGCGGACAGGGCGGGAGATACGCAGTATTTT.

Ten or more counts support this clonotype. The chain uses TRBV5-1 and TRBJ2-1, with 8 bases lining up with TRBD2. Trimming at V came to 0 bases and at J to 9 bases, leaving 8 bases not matched to a gene. The CDR3 consists of 15 residues. From germline, CDR1 is SGHRS and CDR2 YFSETQ. In DNA form, the CDR3 reads TGCGCCAGCAGCTTGGGGACGGGAGGGCCGATTGAGCAGTTCTTC. Protein product: CASSLGTGGPIEQFF.

The chain uses TRBV3-1 and TRBJ1-1; D gene unclear. CDR1 and CDR2 (germline): LGHDT, YNNKEL (reference sequence). CDR3 length: 13 amino acids. V gave up 1 base and J gave up 4 bases, with 7 bases separating them. The CDR3 spells CASSQVHSTEAFF. The CDR3, as DNA: TGTGCCAGCAGCCAAGTCCACAGCACTGAAGCTTTCTTT. Full variable domain (missing parts from reference TRBV3-1 and TRBJ1-1): DTAVSQTPKYLVTQMGNDKSIKCEQNLGHDTMYWYKQDSKKFLKIMFSYNNKELIINETVPNRFSPKSPDKAHLNLHINSLELGDSAVYFCASSQVHSTEAFFGQGTRLTVV.

On this clonotype itself: This could be a read error, since a much larger clone is one nucleotide away. The V call is TRBV7-3, the J call TRBJ2-7; 7 nucleotides align to TRBD2. CDR1 is SGHTA, CDR2 FQGTGA, per germline. There are 15 residues in the CDR3. The trim removed 2 bases at V and 5 bases at J, leaving 9 bases unmatched. The CDR3 nucleotides are TGTGCCAGCAGCTTAGGGGAGGGCGCATTCGACGAGCAGTACTTC. Protein: CASSLGEGAFDEQYF. The complete variable domain, with remaining parts taken from reference TRBV7-3 and TRBJ2-7, reads GAGVSQTPSNKVTEKGKYVELRCDPISGHTALYWYRQSLGQGPEFLIYFQGTGAADDSGLPNDRFFAVRPEGSVSTLKIQRTERGDSAVYLCASSLGEGAFDEQYFGPGTRLTVT.

The sample holds many counts of this clonotype. The chain has TRBV28 and TRBJ2-1; D not certain. The CDR3 consists of 12 residues. Germline V gene lookup returns CDR1 MDHEN and CDR2 SYDVKM. The ends were cut back, 3 bases at V and 10 bases at J, with 10 bases in the middle. CDR3 residues: CASSFPAAEQFF. For the CDR3, the DNA is TGTGCCAGCAGTTTCCCGGCAGCGGAGCAGTTCTTC.

This clonotype occurred many times. The chain couples TRBV7-9 to TRBJ2-7; TRBD2 matches at 7 bases. After removal of 8 bases from V and 5 bases from J, the junction contained 6 bases not matched to a gene. In germline, CDR1 is SEHNR, CDR2 FQNEAQ (reference sequence). CDR3 size: 12 residues. This CDR3 reads CASGAGSNEQYF. The CDR3 nucleotides read TGTGCCAGCGGAGCGGGATCCAACGAGCAGTACTTC.

Turning to this clonotype: A much larger clone sits a single nucleotide away, making a read error possible. CDR3 DNA sequence: TGTCCCACCAGTAACCGCGGGGAGCTGTTTTTT. It specifies CPTSNRGELFF. The chain is built from TRBV24-1 and TRBJ2-2, with D uncertain. Germline V gene data show CDR1 as KGHDR and CDR2 as SFDVKD. This CDR3 is built from 11 residues.

The table lists this clonotype with many counts. The chain joins TRBV2 to TRBJ1-2, with TRBD1 matching 7 bases. This CDR3 has 15 amino acids. Germline V gene sequence: CDR1 SNHLY, CDR2 FYNNEI. The trim removed 8 bases at V and 2 bases at J, leaving 11 bases unmatched. The CDR3 sequence is CASSDTGAPNYGYTF. CDR3 nucleotides: TGTGCCAGCTCCGATACAGGGGCCCCCAACTATGGCTACACCTTC.

This clonotype was picked up a small number of times. The chain links TRBV15 to TRBJ1-2; D is undetermined. The CDR3 length is 15 residues. The germline V gene encodes CDR1 LNHNV and CDR2 YYDKDF (reference sequence). Between the trimmed V and J ends, which lost 0 bases and 8 bases, there was a span of 16 bases. CDR3 loop: CATSRDLGIFSGYTF. CDR3 DNA sequence: TGTGCCACCAGCAGAGATCTCGGGATCTTCTCCGGCTACACCTTC. Full variable domain (rest looked up from reference TRBV15 and TRBJ1-2): DAMVIQNPRYQVTQFGKPVTLSCSQTLNHNVMYWYQQKSSQAPKLLFHYYDKDFNNEADTPDNFQSRRPNTSFCFLDIRSPGLGDTAMYLCATSRDLGIFSGYTFGSGTRLTVV.

This clonotype was observed a few times. The V and J genes are TRBV7-6 and TRBJ2-1; tentatively, D is TRBD1 (6 bases). CDR3 length equals 17 residues. Looked up from germline, CDR1 is SGHVS and CDR2 is FNYEAQ. V gave up 5 bases and J gave up 3 bases, with 20 bases separating them. In DNA form, the CDR3 reads TGTGCCAGCAGCCCGAGCGACAGGCAGGGCGACTACAATGAGCAGTTCTTC. Residues: CASSPSDRQGDYNEQFF.

About this clonotype itself: This clone may be a read error of a much larger clone one base away. The J gene is TRBJ2-7, the V gene TRBV20-1; possibly TRBD1 or TRBD2 for D (5 bases each). This CDR3 is 17 amino acids long. The ends were cut back, 1 base at V and 6 bases at J, with 25 bases in the middle. Germline V gene lookup returns CDR1 DFQATT and CDR2 SNEGSKA (reference sequence). Written as DNA, the CDR3 is TGCAGTGCTAGAGGGAGTCTAGGGGACGCCCAAGGGTGCGAGCAGTACTTC. As protein: CSARGSLGDAQGCEQYF.

This clonotype was counted only a few times. The rearrangement uses TRBV15 and TRBJ1-1, with a weak D call TRBD1 (6 bases). The germline V gene has CDR1 LNHNV and CDR2 YYDKDF (reference sequence). V lost 8 bases to trimming and J lost 2 bases, with 12 bases between them. The CDR3 sequence is 13 residues long. CDR3 coding DNA: TGTGCCACCTCGACAGGCATCAACACTGAAGCTTTCTTT. Its translation is CATSTGINTEAFF.

The V call is TRBV5-6, the J call TRBJ2-2; possibly TRBD1 for D (6 bases). This CDR3 is 16 amino acids long. The V end lost 4 bases, the J end lost 5 bases, and 18 bases lay between the germline ends. Germline V gives CDR1 SGHDT, CDR2 YYEEEE. The CDR3 region is CASSPGPQGWTGELFF. DNA of the CDR3: TGTGCCAGCAGCCCGGGCCCACAGGGTTGGACCGGGGAGCTGTTTTTT.

There are many counts of this clonotype. J is TRBJ2-6 and V is TRBV7-9; D may be TRBD1 (5 bases). Germline CDR1 and CDR2: SEHNR and FQNEAQ (reference sequence). The CDR3 contains 17 residues. V was pared by 6 bases and J by 0 bases, with 15 bases between. In DNA form, the CDR3 reads TGTGCCAGCAGTTCCTCCAGGGTCGACTCTGGGGCCAACGTCCTGACTTTC. Translated: CASSSSRVDSGANVLTF.

The chain combines TRBV4-1 with TRBJ2-1, with D uncertain. The CDR3 runs 12 residues. Germline V gene data show CDR1 as MGHRA and CDR2 as YSYEKL. Trimming removed 1 base at V and 4 bases at J, with 2 bases between. CDR3 bases: TGCGCCAGCAGCCAAGCATACAATGAGCAGTTCTTC. Protein product: CASSQAYNEQFF.

This clonotype was seen ten or more times. The chain couples TRBV5-6 to TRBJ2-4; D not certain. The CDR3 has 16 amino acids. The V gene lost 4 bases and the J gene lost 3 bases, with 17 bases spanning the gap. CDR1 SGHDT and CDR2 YYEEEE come from the germline V gene. The CDR3 spells CASSPAFGPVKNIQYF. CDR3 nucleotide sequence: TGTGCCAGCAGCCCGGCTTTCGGGCCGGTCAAAAACATTCAGTACTTC.

This clonotype appeared a few times. The chain links TRBV28 to TRBJ2-1; maybe TRBD2 (6 bases). The CDR3 covers 13 residues. Per germline, CDR1 MDHEN and CDR2 SYDVKM. V lost 8 bases and J lost 8, with 16 bases in between. CDR3: CASYSGPGDEQFF. CDR3 coding DNA: TGTGCCAGCTACAGTGGACCGGGGGATGAGCAGTTCTTC.

The table lists this clonotype with many counts. The chain recombines TRBV6-5 with TRBJ2-1; tentatively, D is TRBD1 (6 bases). The CDR3 runs to 15 residues. Germline-derived CDR1 and CDR2 are MNHEY and SVGAGI. Trimming shortened V by 5 bases and J by 0 bases, and 11 bases separated the two germline ends. CDR3 sequence reads: CASSIGQSSYNEQFF. The CDR3 coding sequence is TGTGCCAGCAGTATCGGACAGAGCTCCTACAATGAGCAGTTCTTC.

This clonotype was recorded many times. The J gene is TRBJ1-2, the V gene TRBV6-2 or TRBV6-3, with a tentative D call TRBD1 (6 bases). The CDR3 totals 16 residues. Germline V CDR1 and CDR2: MNHEY, SVGEGT. V dropped 6 bases and J dropped 0 bases, with 17 bases sitting between them. The CDR3 sequence: CASSLYRDTSNYGYTF. The CDR3 nucleotides are TGTGCCAGCAGCCTCTACCGGGACACCTCTAACTATGGCTACACCTTC.

This clonotype was found a few times. V and J are TRBV3-1 and TRBJ2-1; D remains ambiguous. This CDR3 has 16 amino acids. V was cut by 0 bases and J by 0 bases, with 9 bases left in between. Germline CDR1 reads LGHDT; CDR2 reads YNNKEL (reference sequence). Here the CDR3 reads CASSQDLASSYNEQFF. In nucleotides, the CDR3 is TGTGCCAGCAGCCAAGATTTGGCCAGCTCCTACAATGAGCAGTTCTTC.

V gene TRBV7-8 combines with J gene TRBJ2-7; no clear D. CDR1 and CDR2 from the germline V gene are SGHVS and FQNEAQ. The CDR3 runs to 15 residues. V was shortened by 1 base and J by 0 bases, with 10 bases between the two germline ends. The CDR3 sequence: CASSLDSASSYEQYF. The CDR3, as DNA: TGTGCCAGCAGCTTAGATTCCGCTAGCTCCTACGAGCAGTACTTC.

In its sample, this clonotype was seen many times. This chain links TRBV7-9 with TRBJ2-1; tentatively, D is TRBD1 or TRBD2 (5 bases each). The CDR3 length is 11 residues. Germline CDR1 and CDR2: SEHNR and FQNEAQ (reference sequence). Trimming left V 0 bases short and J 16 bases short, with 10 bases between. In DNA form, the CDR3 reads TGTGCCAGCAGCTTAGCCGGGACGGTTTTCTTC. Translating it yields CASSLAGTVFF. The variable domain in full, with the rest retrieved from reference TRBV7-9 and TRBJ2-1, is DTGVSQNPRHKITKRGQNVTFRCDPISEHNRLYWYRQTLGQGPEFLTYFQNEAQLEKSRLLSDRFSAERPKGSFSTLEIQRTEQGDSAMYLCASSLAGTVFFGPGTRLTVL.

This clonotype occurred many times. This chain uses TRBV5-5 with TRBJ2-5; D is uncertain. The CDR3 has 14 residues. Germline loops: CDR1 SGHKS, CDR2 YYEKEE (reference sequence). Trimming pared 4 bases from V and 4 bases from J, leaving 14 bases between. The CDR3, as DNA: TGTGCCAGCAGCCCGCCGGCATTTGGAGAGACCCAGTACTTC. Its translation is CASSPPAFGETQYF.